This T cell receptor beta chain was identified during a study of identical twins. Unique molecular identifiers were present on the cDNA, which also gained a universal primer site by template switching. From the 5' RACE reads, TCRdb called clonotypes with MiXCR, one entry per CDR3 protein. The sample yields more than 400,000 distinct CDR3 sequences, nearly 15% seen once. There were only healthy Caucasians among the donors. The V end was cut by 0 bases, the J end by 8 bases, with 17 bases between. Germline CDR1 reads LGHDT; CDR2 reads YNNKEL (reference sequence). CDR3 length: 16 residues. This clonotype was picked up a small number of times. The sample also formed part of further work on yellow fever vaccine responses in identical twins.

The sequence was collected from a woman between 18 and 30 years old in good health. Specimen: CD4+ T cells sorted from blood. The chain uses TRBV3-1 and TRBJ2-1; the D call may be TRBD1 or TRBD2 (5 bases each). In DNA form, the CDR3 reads TGTGCCAGCAGCCAAGATCCTGGGACCAAGGGATATGAGCAGTTCTTC. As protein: CASSQDPGTKGYEQFF.